Below, 27 T cell receptor beta chains from the same sample are listed, as sequenced in a study of molecular identifiers for immune sequencing clone quantification. TCRdb itself ran the PCR reads through MiXCR, one entry per CDR3 protein. This repertoire shows around 460,000 distinct CDR3 sequences, about 26% found once; its top ten account for around 0.8%. What was sequenced was naive CD8+ T cells from blood, with Jurkat cell RNA spiked in. Subset in this sample: FACS-sorted CD8+CD4-CCR7+CD45RA+ naive T cells. The receptor source for this set is a human donor in good health. Some libraries in this study had Jurkat cell RNA spiked in.

V and J are TRBV6-2 or TRBV6-3 and TRBJ1-4, with D perhaps matching TRBD1 (6 bases). Germline CDR1 MNHEY, CDR2 SVGEGT. Trimming removed 5 bases at V and 8 bases at J, with 24 bases between. There are 17 residues in the CDR3. CDR3 DNA: TGTGCCAGCAGTACCATTCGCATGGGACAAAACGGAGAAAAACTGTTTTTT. Encoded protein: CASSTIRMGQNGEKLFF.

The chain recombines TRBV6-2 or TRBV6-3 with TRBJ1-1; D remains ambiguous. This CDR3 contains 14 residues. CDR1 is MNHEY, CDR2 SVGEGT, per germline. Trimming left V 4 bases short and J 1 base short, with 10 bases between. The CDR3 DNA reads as TGTGCCAGCAGTTTTGGGCCTTGGAACACTGAAGCTTTCTTT. Its protein is CASSFGPWNTEAFF.

This clonotype turned up a few times. The chain is built from TRBV28 and TRBJ2-7; unclear D gene. This CDR3 contains 16 residues. Germline V gene lookup returns CDR1 MDHEN and CDR2 SYDVKM. V lost 2 bases and J lost 0, with 14 bases in between. CDR3 nucleotides: TGTGCCAGCAGTTTAAGCAAGACCGTTGCCTCCTACGAGCAGTACTTC. Translated: CASSLSKTVASYEQYF.

V gene TRBV24-1 combines with J gene TRBJ1-1; D is uncertain. The CDR3 has 13 amino acids. In germline, CDR1 is KGHDR, CDR2 SFDVKD. V shed 8 bases and J shed 4 bases, with 13 bases lying between them. The CDR3 nucleotides are TGTGCCACCAAAGGAGGTACGGGCACTGAAGCTTTCTTT. Amino acid sequence: CATKGGTGTEAFF.

This sequence joins TRBV19 and TRBJ2-3, with unresolved D. The CDR3 runs 13 residues. Trimming took off 4 bases at V and 4 bases at J, with 9 bases between the two ends. Germline V gene sequence: CDR1 LNHDA, CDR2 SQIVND (reference sequence). The CDR3 protein is CASSTLMPDTQYF. The CDR3 DNA is TGTGCCAGTAGTACCCTGATGCCAGATACGCAGTATTTT.

Remarks on this clonotype: The junction differs from germline at one of its ends, possibly a read error. This rearrangement joins TRBV25-1 to TRBJ1-1; D not resolved. This CDR3 comprises 13 residues. The germline gives CDR1 MGHDK, CDR2 SYGVNS. The CDR3 sequence: CASSELENTVAFF. The DNA for the CDR3 is TGTGCCAGCAGTGAATTGGAAAACACTGTAGCTTTCTTT.

This clonotype has ten or more counts. The chain uses TRBV20-1 and TRBJ2-7, with D perhaps matching TRBD1 (6 bases). V was trimmed by 4 bases and J by 4 bases, leaving 14 bases between them. Germline CDR1 and CDR2: DFQATT and SNEGSKA (reference sequence). The CDR3 is 13 residues long. The CDR3 loop reads CSATGVNQYEQYF. CDR3 DNA: TGCAGTGCTACAGGGGTAAATCAGTACGAGCAGTACTTC.

This clonotype was counted at least ten times. The gene calls are TRBV12-3 or TRBV12-4 and TRBJ2-3, with D unresolved. The V gene lost 7 bases and the J gene lost 0 bases, with 8 bases spanning the gap. CDR3 length: 13 residues. The CDR3 bases are TGTGCCAGCAATGCACTTAGCACAGATACGCAGTATTTT. Its protein is CASNALSTDTQYF.

A few counts support this clonotype. The rearrangement uses TRBV18 and TRBJ2-3; 8 bases line up with TRBD2. CDR3 length equals 16 residues. V shed 3 bases, J shed 6 bases, and the junction held 11 bases outside the gene matches. Germline V gene data show CDR1 as KGHSH and CDR2 as LQKENI. CDR3 in DNA: TGTGCCAGCTCACCCAGGACGGGGGGGCGCGATGATACGCAGTATTTT. Protein: CASSPRTGGRDDTQYF.

This clonotype was seen at least ten times. The rearrangement joins TRBV6-1 to TRBJ2-7, with 12 nucleotides matching TRBD2. Trimming took 3 bases from V and 4 from J; bases not matched to a gene: 4. Germline lookup yields CDR1 MNHNS and CDR2 SASEGT. This CDR3 contains 15 residues. CDR3 region: CASSDPSGRAYEQYF. DNA for the CDR3: TGTGCCAGCAGTGATCCTAGCGGGAGGGCATACGAGCAGTACTTC.

This clonotype has more than one count but fewer than ten. The chain carries TRBV7-9 and TRBJ2-7; TRBD2 agrees at 11 bases. The CDR3 sequence is 17 residues long. Trimming at V came to 5 bases and at J to 0 bases, leaving 9 bases not matched to a gene. Germline V gene sequence: CDR1 SEHNR, CDR2 FQNEAQ (reference sequence). CDR3 DNA: TGTGCCAGCAGCGTCGGGACTAGCGGAACTAACTCCTACGAGCAGTACTTC. Translation gives CASSVGTSGTNSYEQYF.

This clonotype has at least ten counts. This chain joins TRBV29-1 and TRBJ2-3; 14 bases agree with TRBD2. V gave up 8 bases and J gave up 0 bases; unmatched junction bases: 10. This CDR3 has 17 amino acids. The germline V gene has CDR1 SQVTM and CDR2 ANQGSEA. The chain's CDR3 is CSIGGLAGETSTDTQYF. The CDR3, as DNA: TGCAGCATAGGGGGACTAGCGGGAGAGACTAGCACAGATACGCAGTATTTT.

The chain has TRBV4-3 and TRBJ1-1; TRBD1 aligns across 10 bases. Trimming took 0 bases from V and 4 from J; bases not matched to a gene: 14. The CDR3 loop spans 19 amino acids. The germline V gene has CDR1 LGHNA and CDR2 YSLEER. CDR3 region: CASSQDSLGQGSVITEAFF. CDR3 DNA: TGCGCCAGCAGCCAAGATTCTCTGGGACAGGGGAGTGTGATCACTGAAGCTTTCTTT.

V gene TRBV9 combines with J gene TRBJ2-1; the D gene is possibly TRBD2 (5 bases). The CDR3 spans 15 residues. Germline CDR1 SGDLS, CDR2 YYNGEE. The V end was cut by 0 bases, the J end by 8 bases, with 15 bases between. The CDR3 region is CASSVAKTSLHEQFF. The CDR3 DNA reads TGTGCCAGCAGCGTAGCTAAAACTAGTCTTCATGAGCAGTTCTTC.

The chain carries TRBV20-1 and TRBJ2-4, with D possibly being TRBD1 (7 bases). Trimming removed 1 base from V and 5 bases from J, with 15 bases in between. The CDR3 has 15 residues. CDR1 and CDR2 (germline): DFQATT, SNEGSKA (reference sequence). The CDR3 coding sequence is TGCAGTGCTAGAGGGGAGGAGACAGGGCAAAACATTCAGTACTTC. Its protein product is CSARGEETGQNIQYF.

The chain combines TRBV12-3 or TRBV12-4 with TRBJ2-3; TRBD2 might be the D (6 bases). This CDR3 is 16 amino acids long. V was clipped by 6 bases and J by 2 bases, with 18 bases between them. CDR3 sequence reads: CASRGTGLINTDTQYF. The CDR3 DNA reads as TGTGCCAGCAGGGGCACGGGACTTATAAACACAGATACGCAGTATTTT.

This clonotype was counted ten times or more. The gene calls are TRBV4-3 and TRBJ1-1; D uncertain. The V end lost 0 bases, the J end lost 3 bases, and 11 bases lay between the germline ends. The CDR3 sequence is 15 residues long. Germline CDR1 LGHNA, CDR2 YSLEER. DNA of the CDR3: TGCGCCAGCAGCCAAGATCGTTGGTCCTACACTGAAGCTTTCTTT. Translation: CASSQDRWSYTEAFF.

This clonotype was seen more than once but under ten times. The chain couples TRBV7-9 to TRBJ2-5, with D possibly matching TRBD2 (5 bases). In germline, CDR1 is SEHNR, CDR2 FQNEAQ (reference sequence). The CDR3 loop spans 16 amino acids. V shed 1 base and J shed 2 bases, with 14 bases lying between them. The DNA for the CDR3 is TGTGCCAGCAGCTTAGTTATAACCGGGAAACAAGAGACCCAGTACTTC. Translating gives CASSLVITGKQETQYF.

In this sample, this clonotype turned up many times. CDR3 DNA sequence: TGCGCCAGCAGCTTTGGAGTCCATGAGCAGTTCTTC. It yields the protein CASSFGVHEQFF. V gene TRBV5-1 combines with J gene TRBJ2-1; D remains ambiguous. Trimming pared 2 bases from V and 8 bases from J, leaving 8 bases between. The CDR3 consists of 12 residues. Germline V gives CDR1 SGHRS, CDR2 YFSETQ.

Comment on this clonotype: A read error may be the cause here, since a much bigger clone is one base away. The chain joins TRBV5-7 to TRBJ1-5, with D unclear. TRBV5-7 has ORF status, its function being uncertain. V was shortened by 3 bases and J by 5 bases, with 18 bases between the two germline ends. The CDR3 consists of 16 residues. CDR3 sequence (DNA): TGTGCCAGCAGCTCGTCACAACTCGTCGGGGATCAGCCCCAGCATTTT. It encodes CASSSSQLVGDQPQHF.

This clonotype has just a few counts. CDR3: CASTRSPGTAGELFF. The CDR3 region has the DNA TGTGCCAGCACCCGCAGTCCCGGGACAGCCGGGGAGCTGTTTTTT. This chain connects TRBV6-2 or TRBV6-3 to TRBJ2-2, with 7 bases matching TRBD1. In germline, CDR1 is MNHEY, CDR2 SVGEGT. This CDR3 is 15 amino acids long. V lost 7 bases, J lost 6 bases, and 11 bases stayed unmatched.

This clonotype was observed at least ten times. The chain has TRBV10-3 and TRBJ1-1; D remains ambiguous. The CDR3 has 11 amino acids. Per germline, CDR1 ENHRY and CDR2 SYGVKD. The germline V and J ends were trimmed by 8 bases and 6 bases, with 10 bases remaining between them. CDR3 amino acids: CAIGPSAEAFF. CDR3 nucleotide sequence: TGTGCCATCGGCCCGTCGGCTGAAGCTTTCTTT.

This clonotype was found many times. This rearrangement joins TRBV29-1 to TRBJ2-1; the D gene is possibly TRBD1 (5 bases). With 5 bases removed from V and 2 bases from J, the gap between germline ends came to 13 bases. The CDR3 totals 14 residues. Germline-derived CDR1 and CDR2 are SQVTM and ANQGSEA. CDR3 amino acids: CSVIGAGTYNEQFF. CDR3 sequence (DNA): TGCAGCGTTATTGGAGCAGGGACCTACAATGAGCAGTTCTTC.

This clonotype was seen more than once but under ten times. A much larger clone sits a single nucleotide away, making a read error possible. The chain recombines TRBV15 with TRBJ1-5; D unresolved. The germline gives CDR1 LNHNV, CDR2 YYDKDF (reference sequence). CDR3 size: 15 residues. As DNA, the CDR3 is TGTGCCACCAGCAGAGATTTGGGTAGCAATCAGCGCCAGCATTTT. This translates into CATSRDLGSNQRQHF.

This clonotype was seen ten or more times. J is TRBJ2-3 and V is TRBV3-1, with 11 bases fitting TRBD2. With V trimmed by 4 bases and J by 7 bases, 10 bases remained unmatched. CDR3 length equals 16 residues. Germline CDR1 reads LGHDT; CDR2 reads YNNKEL (reference sequence). CDR3 in amino acids: CASSLGLAAEIHTQYF. As DNA, the CDR3 is TGTGCCAGCAGCCTGGGACTAGCGGCCGAAATCCATACGCAGTATTTT.

This clonotype was found a few times. The rearrangement joins TRBV13 to TRBJ2-7, with 12 bases aligning to TRBD2. Germline V gene lookup returns CDR1 PRHDT and CDR2 FYEKMQ (reference sequence). The CDR3 contains 15 residues. Losses at the gene ends were 5 bases for V and 3 bases for J; bases not matched to a gene: 5. The chain's CDR3 is CASSHGLAGLYEQYF. The CDR3 DNA reads TGTGCCAGCAGCCACGGACTAGCGGGACTCTACGAGCAGTACTTC. The full variable domain, rest sourced from reference TRBV13 and TRBJ2-7, is AAGVIQSPRHLIKEKRETATLKCYPIPRHDTVYWYQQGPGQDPQFLISFYEKMQSDKGSIPDRFSAQQFSDYHSELNMSSLELGDSALYFCASSHGLAGLYEQYFGPGTRLTVT.

This clonotype was recorded many times. The J gene is TRBJ1-1, the V gene TRBV7-9, with 9 positions matching TRBD1. The CDR3 loop spans 14 amino acids. V lost 4 bases to trimming and J lost 8 bases; unmatched junction nucleotides: 8. The germline gives CDR1 SEHNR, CDR2 FQNEAQ (reference sequence). This chain's CDR3 is CASSSPGQGFEAFF. The CDR3 region has the DNA TGTGCCAGCAGCTCCCCGGGACAGGGTTTCGAAGCTTTCTTT.